In this sample, the clone carrying this TCR beta chain turned up many times. Primers targeting TRAV and TRBV primed first-strand cDNA, covering alpha and beta chains. TCRs underwent 20 PCR cycles of amplification with a constant-region primer and V-primer adapter. TCRdb fed the reads into MiXCR, producing one record per CDR3 protein. The table has 50,000 or so distinct CDR3 sequences, less than 30% seen once; the top ten hold around 7%. The data originate from a study of low-dose radiotherapy and immunotherapy resistance in tumors. Across the whole study: Cyclophosphamide went in intravenously at 200 mg/m2 every two weeks, one day before radiation and immunotherapy.

Time point described: after trial treatment. Treatment noted: LDRT plus nivolumab, ipilimumab, low-dose cyclophosphamide and aspirin (RACIN trial). Germline-derived CDR1 and CDR2 are LGHNA and YSLEER. The V and J ends lost 0 bases and 6 bases respectively, with 15 bases between them. CDR3 length: 16 residues. The source of this sequence is a male donor with prostate cancer. The chain links TRBV4-3 to TRBJ1-5; D perhaps matches TRBD1 (5 bases). The source material was PBMCs, sampled after low-dose radiotherapy plus immunotherapy. CDR3 sequence reads: CASSQDHGAVIQPQHF. The CDR3 DNA follows: TGCGCCAGCAGCCAAGATCATGGGGCGGTCATTCAGCCCCAGCATTTT.